The subject of this entry is one TCR beta chain. As yet, its antigen is unknown. There are 16 residues in the CDR3. Per germline, CDR1 SGHRS and CDR2 YFSETQ. The ends lost 7 bases at V and 4 bases at J; junction bases unmatched: 7. These data come from a study of cytomegalovirus exposure and HLA in healthy donors. General observations from the study: The study listed approximately 160 cytomegalovirus-associated TCR beta chains.

It was with 60 Vbeta and 13 Jbeta primers that the PCR ran. Per the original methods: Later work found roughly 80 million unique TCR beta chains, with some 11 million shared. The protocol was immunoSEQ multiplex PCR, while the TCRdb copy is restricted to in-frame clones and leaves out a portion. V and J calls and clone size are those listed in that table; D and trimming were worked out from the DNA. This table has approximately 100,000 clones, about 74% appearing once. V and J are TRBV5-1 and TRBJ2-5, with 16 bases matching TRBD2. Sequences were obtained from PBMCs. This TCR came from a female donor in good health and CMV-seropositive. CDR3 loop: CASGTSGGAVVETQYF. The CDR3 region has the DNA TGCGCCAGCGGGACTAGCGGGGGGGCAGTGGTAGAGACCCAGTACTTC.